These 19 T cell receptor beta chains were sequenced from one sample in a study of blood T cell repertoires in COVID-19. Here immunoSEQ multiplex PCR was the method, and the copy in TCRdb shows in-frame clones only, minus some. Of hundreds of thousands of clones in the sample, more than 75% were seen once. Specimen: peripheral blood. Receptors were obtained from a man aged 55 to 70 who had recovered from COVID-19.

The gene calls are TRBV4-3 and TRBJ2-1; possible D gene TRBD2, 6 bases. V was pared by 3 bases and J by 3 bases, with 15 bases between. CDR1 and CDR2 (germline): LGHNA, YSLEER. The CDR3 covers 16 residues. The CDR3 sequence is CASSHELRGFYNEQFF. Written as DNA, the CDR3 is TGCGCCAGCAGCCATGAGTTGCGGGGCTTCTACAATGAGCAGTTCTTC.

V gene TRBV19 combines with J gene TRBJ2-7; the D gene is possibly TRBD1 (6 bases). CDR1 is LNHDA, CDR2 SQIVND, per germline (reference sequence). The CDR3 length is 16 residues. V was shortened by 4 bases and J by 0 bases, with 16 bases between the two germline ends. CDR3 nucleotide sequence: TGTGCCAGTAGTACCCCCGCAGGGGCGAGCTCCTACGAGCAGTACTTC. Encoded protein: CASSTPAGASSYEQYF.

DNA for the CDR3: TGTGCCAGCAGGGTTGCGGGGACCTACGAGCAGTACTTC. Translation gives CASRVAGTYEQYF. J is TRBJ2-7 and V is TRBV2; D is possibly TRBD2 (6 bases). V gave up 6 bases and J gave up 2 bases, with 11 bases separating them. The V gene's germline CDR1 is SNHLY and CDR2 FYNNEI. The CDR3 is made up of 13 amino acids.

The chain links TRBV5-1 to TRBJ2-5; D not certain. V lost 0 bases to trimming and J lost 1 base, with 7 bases between them. This CDR3 has 14 amino acids. CDR1 and CDR2 from the germline V gene are SGHRS and YFSETQ. Here the CDR3 DNA reads TGCGCCAGCAGCTTGGTAGGAGCCCAAGAGACCCAGTACTTC. Translation gives CASSLVGAQETQYF.

CDR3 DNA sequence: TGTGCCAGCAGTAAGGGGAGGCCTGATGGCTACACCTTC. Protein product: CASSKGRPDGYTF. The chain recombines TRBV28 with TRBJ1-2, with D possibly matching TRBD1 (5 bases). This CDR3 comprises 13 residues. Germline V gene data show CDR1 as MDHEN and CDR2 as SYDVKM. V was cut by 5 bases and J by 6 bases, with 13 bases left in between.

The gene calls are TRBV6-2 or TRBV6-3 and TRBJ1-1; D unclear. Germline assignment: CDR1 MNHEY and CDR2 SVGEGT. V lost 0 bases and J lost 0, with 11 bases in between. The CDR3 length is 16 residues. Here the CDR3 DNA reads TGTGCCAGCAGTTACTCCAGAGGAGCGTTGAACACTGAAGCTTTCTTT. This sequence encodes CASSYSRGALNTEAFF.

This chain connects TRBV5-4 to TRBJ1-1; D not resolved. Germline V gives CDR1 SGHNT, CDR2 YYREEE (reference sequence). Trimming left V 4 bases short and J 6 bases short, with 13 bases between. This CDR3 has 13 residues. The CDR3 DNA sequence: TGTGCCAGCAGCCTCAGATTGGGAGCTGAAGCTTTCTTT. Protein sequence: CASSLRLGAEAFF.

The chain links TRBV2 to TRBJ1-6; D is unresolved. This CDR3 is 14 amino acids long. V dropped 10 bases and J dropped 8 bases, with 18 bases sitting between them. The V gene's germline CDR1 is SNHLY and CDR2 FYNNEI. The CDR3 nucleotides are TGTGCCATCAGCCAAGCCCCCGTCTATTCACCCCTCCACTTT. As protein: CAISQAPVYSPLHF.

The V and J genes are TRBV21-1 and TRBJ2-1; the table's D call, TRBD2, has no DNA check behind it. TRBV21-1 is an annotated pseudogene. This CDR3 is built from 17 residues. The DNA of the CDR3 is TGTGCCAGCAGCTCTCGAGGGAGCGGGAGTGGATACAATGAGCAGTTCTTC. It is translated as CASSSRGSGSGYNEQFF.

The chain combines TRBV7-3 with TRBJ1-2; possible D gene TRBD1, 5 bases. Trimming cost V 1 base and J 8 bases, with 11 bases left between them. CDR3 length equals 13 residues. Germline lookup yields CDR1 SGHTA and CDR2 FQGTGA. CDR3 region: CASSLNAGHGYTF. CDR3 bases: TGTGCCAGCAGCTTAAACGCAGGGCACGGCTACACCTTC.

This chain links TRBV14 with TRBJ2-5; D perhaps matches TRBD1 (5 bases). This CDR3 is built from 16 residues. Between the trimmed V and J ends, which lost 0 bases and 5 bases, there was a span of 16 bases. Germline assignment: CDR1 SGHDN and CDR2 FVKESK. Written as DNA, the CDR3 is TGTGCCAGCAGCCAAGAGATGGGCAGGGTCGGCGAGACCCAGTACTTC. This sequence encodes CASSQEMGRVGETQYF.

This clone was recorded a few times. This chain links TRBV5-1 with TRBJ1-2; D is unclear. Germline V CDR1 and CDR2: SGHRS, YFSETQ. CDR3 size: 13 residues. Trimming pared 3 bases from V and 6 bases from J, leaving 12 bases between. CDR3 sequence reads: CASSWAGLHGYTF. The CDR3, as DNA: TGCGCCAGCAGCTGGGCCGGACTTCATGGCTACACCTTC. Looking up the rest from reference TRBV5-1 and TRBJ1-2 gives the full variable domain: KAGVTQTPRYLIKTRGQQVTLSCSPISGHRSVSWYQQTPGQGLQFLFEYFSETQRNKGNFPGRFSGRQFSNSRSEMNVSTLELGDSALYLCASSWAGLHGYTFGSGTRLTVV.

This rearrangement joins TRBV6-5 to TRBJ1-1; D perhaps matches TRBD1 (5 bases). Per germline, CDR1 MNHEY and CDR2 SVGAGI. The CDR3 is made up of 14 amino acids. V lost 5 bases and J lost 0, with 10 bases in between. CDR3 nucleotides: TGTGCCAGCAGTAGCAGGGCACTGAACACTGAAGCTTTCTTT. This codes for CASSSRALNTEAFF.

The gene calls are TRBV5-1 and TRBJ2-7, with TRBD2 matching 10 bases. V shed 5 bases and J 3 bases; nucleotides not matched to a gene: 5. This CDR3 is 14 amino acids long. Looked up from germline, CDR1 is SGHRS and CDR2 is YFSETQ. CDR3: CASSSGTSVYEQYF. The CDR3 DNA reads TGCGCCAGCAGTTCCGGGACTAGCGTCTACGAGCAGTACTTC. Full variable domain (missing parts from reference TRBV5-1 and TRBJ2-7): KAGVTQTPRYLIKTRGQQVTLSCSPISGHRSVSWYQQTPGQGLQFLFEYFSETQRNKGNFPGRFSGRQFSNSRSEMNVSTLELGDSALYLCASSSGTSVYEQYFGPGTRLTVT.

This clone was seen only once. The rearrangement uses TRBV19 and TRBJ1-2; D might be TRBD1 (5 bases). Per the germline V gene, CDR1 is LNHDA and CDR2 is SQIVND (reference sequence). V was shortened by 0 bases and J by 3 bases, with 14 bases between the two germline ends. The CDR3 runs 16 residues. Written as DNA, the CDR3 is TGTGCCAGTAGTATAGATCCTTCCGGGGACTACTATGGCTACACCTTC. It yields the protein CASSIDPSGDYYGYTF.

The chain is built from TRBV19 and TRBJ2-4; D call uncertain. V lost 8 bases, J lost 8 bases, and 7 bases lay in between. Germline CDR1 reads LNHDA; CDR2 reads SQIVND (reference sequence). This CDR3 comprises 10 residues. CDR3 sequence reads: CASEADIQYF. The CDR3 DNA reads as TGTGCCAGTGAGGCGGACATTCAGTACTTC.

The chain employs TRBV30 and TRBJ2-1; 8 bases are shared with TRBD1. Germline V gene lookup returns CDR1 GTSNPN and CDR2 SVGIG (reference sequence). The CDR3 runs to 14 residues. V trimming: 3 bases; J trimming: 4 bases; junction bases outside the gene matches: 5. DNA for the CDR3: TGTGCCTGGAGAGGACAGGGAACGTACAATGAGCAGTTCTTC. The encoded protein is CAWRGQGTYNEQFF.

The chain uses TRBV5-4 and TRBJ2-6; 8 bases agree with TRBD2. The CDR3 length is 17 residues. Germline V gives CDR1 SGHNT, CDR2 YYREEE (reference sequence). V gave up 4 bases and J gave up 0 bases; unmatched junction bases: 6. In nucleotides, the CDR3 is TGTGCCAGCAGCACCTCGGGGGGGGGCTCTGGGGCCAACGTCCTGACTTTC. Translation: CASSTSGGGSGANVLTF.

The rearrangement joins TRBV9 to TRBJ1-4, with a tentative D call TRBD1 (5 bases). The germline V gene encodes CDR1 SGDLS and CDR2 YYNGEE. The ends were cut back, 0 bases at V and 8 bases at J, with 11 bases in the middle. The CDR3 sequence is 14 residues long. The DNA of the CDR3 is TGTGCCAGCAGCGTAGTGGGGACTCCGGAAAAACTGTTTTTT. Protein product: CASSVVGTPEKLFF.